The 14 T cell receptor beta chains presented below share a single source sample, sequenced in a study of CD8 T cells in ankylosing spondylitis. A single record per CDR3 protein comes from TCRdb applying MiXCR to the 5' RACE reads. The data hold about 200,000 distinct CDR3 sequences, with more than 10% observed a single time. The material sequenced was blood, either unsorted or a sorted T cell fraction (not recorded which). All receptors come from a male donor with ankylosing spondylitis or in good health (not recorded which).

This clonotype has a handful of counts. This sequence joins TRBV27 and TRBJ2-1, with 9 bases lining up with TRBD1. CDR1 and CDR2 (germline): MNHEY, SMNVEV (reference sequence). V was clipped by 7 bases and J by 0 bases; unmatched bases: 7. The CDR3 has 16 amino acids. The CDR3 is CASTLTGGSSYNEQFF. The CDR3 DNA sequence: TGTGCCAGCACGTTGACAGGGGGAAGCTCCTACAATGAGCAGTTCTTC.

The chain carries TRBV13 and TRBJ2-7; perhaps TRBD2 as D (5 bases). Germline-derived CDR1 and CDR2 are PRHDT and FYEKMQ (reference sequence). The CDR3 spans 13 residues. Deletions cut 0 bases from V and 5 bases from J, with 8 bases between. CDR3: CASSLGWRNEQYF. The CDR3 nucleotides are TGTGCCAGCAGCTTAGGCTGGAGGAACGAGCAGTACTTC.

This clonotype was counted between two and nine times. V and J are TRBV27 and TRBJ1-6; 7 positions match TRBD1. Germline V CDR1 and CDR2: MNHEY, SMNVEV (reference sequence). Trimming at V came to 6 bases and at J to 10 bases, leaving 9 bases not matched to a gene. This CDR3 has 14 residues. The CDR3 protein is CASRTTGSWSPLHF. The CDR3, as DNA: TGTGCCAGCAGGACGACAGGGTCTTGGTCACCCCTCCACTTT.

This clonotype was picked up a small number of times. The genes are TRBV29-1 and TRBJ2-5; 11 bases fit TRBD1. The junction had 2 bases not matched to a gene; V was cut back by 0 bases and J by 2 bases. Germline V gene lookup returns CDR1 SQVTM and CDR2 ANQGSEA. CDR3 length equals 15 residues. In DNA, the CDR3 is TGCAGCGTTGAAGACGGGACAGGGGGTCAAGAGACCCAGTACTTC. The encoded protein is CSVEDGTGGQETQYF. The complete variable domain, with remaining parts taken from reference TRBV29-1 and TRBJ2-5, reads SAVISQKPSRDICQRGTSLTIQCQVDSQVTMMFWYRQQPGQSLTLIATANQGSEATYESGFVIDKFPISRPNLTFSTLTVSNMSPEDSSIYLCSVEDGTGGQETQYFGPGTRLLVL.

This clonotype was counted a few times. J is TRBJ1-2 and V is TRBV6-5, with 7 bases lining up with TRBD1. V was clipped by 0 bases and J by 0 bases; unmatched bases: 4. In germline, CDR1 is MNHEY, CDR2 SVGAGI. The CDR3 loop spans 16 amino acids. The DNA for the CDR3 is TGTGCCAGCAGTTACTCGAGTGGGACAGCTAACTATGGCTACACCTTC. Translating gives CASSYSSGTANYGYTF.

This clonotype appeared many times. V is TRBV25-1 and J is TRBJ1-4; no definite D call. Germline V lookup: CDR1 MGHDK, CDR2 SYGVNS. This CDR3 comprises 16 residues. V gave up 3 bases and J gave up 3 bases, with 14 bases separating them. This CDR3 reads CASSERPDPSNEKLFF. CDR3 in DNA: TGTGCCAGCAGTGAGCGACCAGACCCTTCTAATGAAAAACTGTTTTTT. Full variable domain (remainder filled in from reference TRBV25-1 and TRBJ1-4): EADIYQTPRYLVIGTGKKITLECSQTMGHDKMYWYQQDPGMELHLIHYSYGVNSTEKGDLSSESTVSRIRTEHFPLTLESARPSHTSQYLCASSERPDPSNEKLFFGSGTQLSVL.

This clonotype turned up a few times. The chain couples TRBV7-2 to TRBJ2-7; no reliable D call. The CDR3 spans 13 residues. The V gene's germline CDR1 is SGHTA and CDR2 FQGNSA. Trimming left V 0 bases short and J 6 bases short, with 9 bases between. CDR3 in DNA: TGTGCCAGCAGCTTAGCCGGCAGGATCGAGCAGTACTTC. Translating gives CASSLAGRIEQYF. Combining the CDR3 with reference TRBV7-2 and TRBJ2-7 gives the whole variable domain GAGVSQSPSNKVTEKGKDVELRCDPISGHTALYWYRQSLGQGLEFLIYFQGNSAPDKSGLPSDRFSAERTGGSVSTLTIQRTQQEDSAVYLCASSLAGRIEQYFGPGTRLTVT.

There are a few counts of this clonotype. V is TRBV27 and J is TRBJ2-7; 10 nucleotides agree with TRBD2. CDR1 and CDR2 from the germline V gene are MNHEY and SMNVEV (reference sequence). This CDR3 has 17 residues. J lost 0 bases, V lost 5 bases, and 10 bases had no gene match. This CDR3 is CASSPPASGGSSYEQYF. The CDR3 DNA follows: TGTGCCAGCAGTCCTCCGGCTAGCGGGGGTAGCTCCTACGAGCAGTACTTC.

The chain couples TRBV4-1 to TRBJ1-1; D gene ambiguous. The CDR3 is 14 amino acids. Trimming removed 2 bases at V and 1 base at J, with 8 bases between. Looked up from germline, CDR1 is MGHRA and CDR2 is YSYEKL. CDR3 in DNA: TGCGCCAGCAGCCAACATAACGGGAACACTGAAGCTTTCTTT. It codes for CASSQHNGNTEAFF.

The rearrangement links TRBV29-1 to TRBJ2-7; no clear D. V was shortened by 6 bases and J by 4 bases, with 10 bases between the two germline ends. The germline V gene has CDR1 SQVTM and CDR2 ANQGSEA. CDR3 size: 11 residues. As DNA, the CDR3 is TGCAGCGTCCGGCTACGGTACGAGCAGTACTTC. Residues: CSVRLRYEQYF.

The chain uses TRBV3-1 and TRBJ2-5; TRBD2 matches 11 bases. Germline V CDR1 and CDR2: LGHDT, YNNKEL (reference sequence). The CDR3 is 15 amino acids. Trimming removed 1 base from V and 5 bases from J; junction bases left unmatched: 3. The CDR3 DNA reads TGTGCCAGCAGCCAAGGACTAGCGGGACTCGAGACCCAGTACTTC. Protein: CASSQGLAGLETQYF.

The rearrangement uses TRBV7-9 and TRBJ2-5, with TRBD1 matching over 11 bases. The CDR3 extends over 15 amino acids. Germline CDR1 reads SEHNR; CDR2 reads FQNEAQ (reference sequence). Germline trimming cut 5 bases from V and 2 bases from J; bases unmatched to any gene: 4. The CDR3 nucleotides are TGTGCCAGCAGCACGGGACAGGGGGTTCAAGAGACCCAGTACTTC. It encodes CASSTGQGVQETQYF.

There are many counts of this clonotype. This chain joins TRBV11-2 and TRBJ2-3, with D possibly being TRBD2 (6 bases). Per the germline V gene, CDR1 is SGHAT and CDR2 is FQNNGV. The V end lost 3 bases, the J end lost 2 bases, and 15 bases lay between the germline ends. CDR3 length: 16 amino acids. The CDR3 bases are TGTGCCAGCAGCTTGGCCCCGGGACTTTCCACAGATACGCAGTATTTT. Residues: CASSLAPGLSTDTQYF.

The CDR3 loop is CASSPPRGADEQFF. The CDR3 coding sequence is TGTGCCAGTAGTCCCCCCCGGGGGGCCGATGAGCAGTTCTTC. V gene TRBV19 combines with J gene TRBJ2-1; possibly TRBD2 for D (7 bases). V dropped 5 bases and J dropped 8 bases, with 16 bases sitting between them. Germline CDR1 and CDR2: LNHDA and SQIVND (reference sequence). The CDR3 is 14 amino acids.